The clone carrying this T cell receptor beta chain was counted ten times or more. Its cognate antigen is unknown. This entry is derived from a study of identical twins. Template switching introduced a universal primer site, and the cDNA bore unique molecular identifiers. Using its own MiXCR run on the 5' RACE reads, TCRdb lists one record per CDR3 protein. The sample has hundreds of thousands of distinct CDR3 sequences, 5.5% to 7.5% seen once; the top ten hold 1.5% to 2%. The CDR3 covers 18 residues. Germline V lookup: CDR1 MNHEY, CDR2 SMNVEV (reference sequence). With 4 bases clipped from V and 5 bases from J, the junction kept 19 bases outside the gene matches. General study findings and limits: For zero-insertion analyses, partial confounding could come from invariant MAIT and iNKT cells.

The sequence came from a man between 18 and 35 years old in good health. The sample consisted of naive T cells sorted from blood. V usage is TRBV27 and J usage is TRBJ2-7; 8 bases match TRBD1. The CDR3: CASSSQDRGIDFLDEQYF. The CDR3 nucleotides are TGTGCCAGCAGTTCCCAAGACAGGGGAATAGACTTCCTGGACGAGCAGTACTTC.